This T cell receptor beta chain was observed in a study of blood T cell repertoires in COVID-19. Across the whole study: Samples taken during acute and convalescent COVID-19 were collected in the United States, Italy and Spain. Sources were T cells, B-cell-depleted T cells, or PBMCs; the material itself was cDNA or gDNA.

Per the authors' pipeline: Using reference gene primer amplification, nucleated cell counts were estimated. TCRdb keeps only in-frame clones here, not all; method: immunoSEQ multiplex PCR. Clone size and the V and J calls come from that table; the DNA yielded D and trimming. This table has 120,000 or so clones, roughly 77% appearing once. The ends were cut back, 1 base at V and 6 bases at J, with 8 bases in the middle. The CDR3 contains 13 residues. The germline V gene has CDR1 SGDLS and CDR2 YYNGEE. The receptor was isolated from a man aged 60-69 years with active or convalescent COVID-19. Sample: peripheral blood. V and J are TRBV9 and TRBJ2-1; a possible D gene is TRBD1 (6 bases). In DNA form, the CDR3 reads TGTGCCAGCAGCGTACAGGGGTCCAATGAGCAGTTCTTC. Translation gives CASSVQGSNEQFF.